This entry is about one T cell receptor beta chain. Trimming left V 1 base short and J 3 bases short, with 13 bases between. Germline CDR1 SGHTA, CDR2 FQGNSA. The CDR3 sequence is 15 residues long. The authors' processing: Reference gene primer amplification gave nucleated cell count estimates. Libraries were prepared by immunoSEQ multiplex PCR; TCRdb keeps only in-frame clonotypes and omits some of them. The V and J calls and clone size are taken from that table; D and trimming were inferred from the DNA. The sample contains under 130,000 clones, approximately 89% of which appear only once. The sample is drawn from a study of blood T cell repertoires in COVID-19. Study-wide context: The United States, Italy and Spain were the sources of the acute and convalescent COVID-19 samples. Sample material is recorded as cDNA or gDNA derived from T cells, B-cell-depleted T cells, or PBMCs.

The material sequenced was peripheral blood. The V gene is TRBV7-2, the J gene TRBJ2-7; D possibly corresponds to TRBD2 (5 bases). The clonotype originates from a woman older than 75 in a cohort sampled during active COVID-19. In nucleotides, the CDR3 is TGTGCCAGCAGCTTAGAGGTCGCGAGGGTCTACGAGCAGTACTTC. Amino acid sequence: CASSLEVARVYEQYF. Full variable domain (rest looked up from reference TRBV7-2 and TRBJ2-7): GAGVSQSPSNKVTEKGKDVELRCDPISGHTALYWYRQSLGQGLEFLIYFQGNSAPDKSGLPSDRFSAERTGGSVSTLTIQRTQQEDSAVYLCASSLEVARVYEQYFGPGTRLTVT.